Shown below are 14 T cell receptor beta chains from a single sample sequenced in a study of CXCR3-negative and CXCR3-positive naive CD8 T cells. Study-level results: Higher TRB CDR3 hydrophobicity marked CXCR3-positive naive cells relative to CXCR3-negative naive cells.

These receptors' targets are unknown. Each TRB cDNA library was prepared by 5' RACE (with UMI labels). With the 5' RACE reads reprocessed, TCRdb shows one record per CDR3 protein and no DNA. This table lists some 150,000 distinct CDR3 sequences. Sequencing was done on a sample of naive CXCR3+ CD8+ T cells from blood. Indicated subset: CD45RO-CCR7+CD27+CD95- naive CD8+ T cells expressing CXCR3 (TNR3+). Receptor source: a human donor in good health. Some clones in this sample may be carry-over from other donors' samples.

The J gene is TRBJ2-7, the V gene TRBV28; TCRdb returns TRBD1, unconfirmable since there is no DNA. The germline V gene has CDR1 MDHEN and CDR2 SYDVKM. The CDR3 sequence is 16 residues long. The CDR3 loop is CASSFARTGLAYEQYF.

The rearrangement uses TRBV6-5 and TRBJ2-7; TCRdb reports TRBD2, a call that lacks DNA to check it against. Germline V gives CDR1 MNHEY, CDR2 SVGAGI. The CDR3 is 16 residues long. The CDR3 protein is CASSYSLAGLSYEQYF.

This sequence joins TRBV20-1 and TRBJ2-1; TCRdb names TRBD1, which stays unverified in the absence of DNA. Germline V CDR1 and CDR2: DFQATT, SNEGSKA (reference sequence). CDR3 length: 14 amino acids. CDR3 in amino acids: CSAPRQGDYNEQFF.

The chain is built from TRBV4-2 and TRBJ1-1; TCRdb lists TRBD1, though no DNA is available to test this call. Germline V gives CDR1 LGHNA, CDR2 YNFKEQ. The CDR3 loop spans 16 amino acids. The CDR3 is CASSQVWGATDTEAFF.

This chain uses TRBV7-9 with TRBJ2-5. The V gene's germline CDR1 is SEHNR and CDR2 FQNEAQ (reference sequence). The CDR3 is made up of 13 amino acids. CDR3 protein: CASSSGGFETQYF.

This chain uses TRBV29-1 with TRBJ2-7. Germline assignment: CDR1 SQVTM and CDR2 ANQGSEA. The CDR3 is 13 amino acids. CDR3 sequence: CSVTAASSYEQYF.

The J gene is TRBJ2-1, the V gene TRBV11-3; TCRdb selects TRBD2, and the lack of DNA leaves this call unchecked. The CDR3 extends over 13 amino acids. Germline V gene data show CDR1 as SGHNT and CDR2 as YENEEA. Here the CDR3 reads CASSSRARNEQFF.

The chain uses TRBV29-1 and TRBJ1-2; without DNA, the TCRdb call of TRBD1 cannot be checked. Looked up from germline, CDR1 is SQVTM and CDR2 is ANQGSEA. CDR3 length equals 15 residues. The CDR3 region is CSVPNRDGTNYGYTF.

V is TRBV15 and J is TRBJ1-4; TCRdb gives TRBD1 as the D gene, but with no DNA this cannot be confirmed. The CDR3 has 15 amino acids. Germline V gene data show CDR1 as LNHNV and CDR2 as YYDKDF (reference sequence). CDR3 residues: CATSSFRGSGEKLFF.

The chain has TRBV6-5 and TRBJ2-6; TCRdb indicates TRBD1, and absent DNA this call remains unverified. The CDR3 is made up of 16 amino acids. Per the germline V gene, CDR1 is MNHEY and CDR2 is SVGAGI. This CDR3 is CASSYYGGTRANVLTF.

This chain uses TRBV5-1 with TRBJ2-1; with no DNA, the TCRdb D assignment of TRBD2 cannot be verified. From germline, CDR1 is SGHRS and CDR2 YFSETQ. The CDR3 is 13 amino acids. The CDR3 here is CASSTDYDNEQFF.

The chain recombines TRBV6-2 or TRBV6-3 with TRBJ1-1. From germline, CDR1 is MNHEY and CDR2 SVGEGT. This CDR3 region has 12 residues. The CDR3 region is CASSHLNTEAFF.

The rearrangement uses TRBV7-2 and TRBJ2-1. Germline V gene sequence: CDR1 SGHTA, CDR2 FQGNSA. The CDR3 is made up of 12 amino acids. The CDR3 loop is CASSSNNAEQFF.

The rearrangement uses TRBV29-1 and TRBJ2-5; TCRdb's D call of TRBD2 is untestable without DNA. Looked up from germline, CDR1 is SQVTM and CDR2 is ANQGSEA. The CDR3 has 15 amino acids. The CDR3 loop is CSVEGSGRGRETQYF. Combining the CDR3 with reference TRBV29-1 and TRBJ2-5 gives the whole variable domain SAVISQKPSRDICQRGTSLTIQCQVDSQVTMMFWYRQQPGQSLTLIATANQGSEATYESGFVIDKFPISRPNLTFSTLTVSNMSPEDSSIYLCSVEGSGRGRETQYFGPGTRLLVL.